Shown below are 31 T cell receptor beta chains from a single sample sequenced in a study of T cell changes during pregnancy in multiple sclerosis. Libraries were prepared by immunoSEQ multiplex PCR; TCRdb keeps only in-frame clonotypes and omits some of them. The repertoire has about 40,000 clones, 90% of them found once; the top ten carry 0.4% to 0.45%. The sequencing here drew on CD4+ T cells from peripheral blood mononuclear cells, taken in the third trimester of pregnancy. The source is a female donor with multiple sclerosis, enrolled in a pregnancy study.

The genes are TRBV27 and TRBJ1-5, with TRBD1 as a possible D gene (5 bases). CDR1 and CDR2 from the germline V gene are MNHEY and SMNVEV (reference sequence). Trimming took 5 bases from V and 6 from J, leaving 14 bases between them. The CDR3 contains 14 residues. The CDR3 loop reads CASSVKGLRQPQHF. The CDR3 DNA reads as TGTGCCAGCAGTGTCAAGGGGTTGCGTCAGCCCCAGCATTTT.

This clone was found once. The rearrangement joins TRBV7-8 to TRBJ2-1; a weak D match, TRBD2 (6 bases). The CDR3 has 15 amino acids. Trimming cost V 1 base and J 10 bases, with 17 bases left between them. Germline-derived CDR1 and CDR2 are SGHVS and FQNEAQ. The chain's CDR3 is CASSLVEVRGNEQFF. The CDR3 coding sequence is TGTGCCAGCAGCTTAGTGGAGGTACGGGGGAACGAGCAGTTCTTC.

The chain carries TRBV7-2 and TRBJ1-1; D is possibly TRBD1 (6 bases). The CDR3 length is 18 residues. The germline V gene encodes CDR1 SGHTA and CDR2 FQGNSA. Trimming left V 5 bases short and J 0 bases short, with 22 bases between. The CDR3 spells CASSRPPQGMAMNTEAFF. The CDR3 bases are TGTGCCAGCAGCCGACCCCCACAGGGAATGGCGATGAACACTGAAGCTTTCTTT. The full variable domain, its missing parts supplied by reference TRBV7-2 and TRBJ1-1, is GAGVSQSPSNKVTEKGKDVELRCDPISGHTALYWYRQSLGQGLEFLIYFQGNSAPDKSGLPSDRFSAERTGGSVSTLTIQRTQQEDSAVYLCASSRPPQGMAMNTEAFFGQGTRLTVV.

The chain is built from TRBV6-5 and TRBJ2-2, with D unclear. Germline V gene sequence: CDR1 MNHEY, CDR2 SVGAGI. Trimming removed 6 bases at V and 5 bases at J, with 13 bases between. The CDR3 loop spans 14 amino acids. The CDR3 spells CASRSAVETGELFF. CDR3 nucleotide sequence: TGTGCCAGCAGGTCCGCGGTGGAGACCGGGGAGCTGTTTTTT.

The chain is built from TRBV30 and TRBJ2-1, with 7 bases aligning to TRBD2. V shed 0 bases and J 4 bases; nucleotides not matched to a gene: 6. The CDR3 consists of 15 residues. Germline V CDR1 and CDR2: GTSNPN, SVGIG (reference sequence). In DNA, the CDR3 is TGTGCCTGGAGTGTAATGGCGGGAGCATACAATGAGCAGTTCTTC. Its translation: CAWSVMAGAYNEQFF.

This clone was recorded only once. The chain combines TRBV9 with TRBJ1-2, with no clear D. The germline V gene encodes CDR1 SGDLS and CDR2 YYNGEE. Trimming shortened V by 4 bases and J by 5 bases, and 12 bases separated the two germline ends. The CDR3 totals 13 residues. In nucleotides, the CDR3 is TGTGCCAGCAGCCCCCCGGAGGGATATGGCTACACCTTC. It translates to CASSPPEGYGYTF. Complete variable domain (other parts from reference TRBV9 and TRBJ1-2): DSGVTQTPKHLITATGQRVTLRCSPRSGDLSVYWYQQSLDQGLQFLIQYYNGEERAKGNILERFSAQQFPDLHSELNLSSLELGDSALYFCASSPPEGYGYTFGSGTRLTVV.

The CDR3 region is CASSQEPYPTGGNLPHTEAFF. The CDR3 DNA reads as TGTGCCAGCAGCCAAGAGCCCTACCCTACAGGGGGTAATCTCCCTCACACTGAAGCTTTCTTT. The gene calls are TRBV14 and TRBJ1-1, with 8 bases aligning to TRBD1. V was clipped by 0 bases and J by 3 bases; unmatched bases: 21. Germline CDR1 reads SGHDN; CDR2 reads FVKESK. This CDR3 is built from 21 residues. Full variable domain (rest looked up from reference TRBV14 and TRBJ1-1): EAGVTQFPSHSVIEKGQTVTLRCDPISGHDNLYWYRRVMGKEIKFLLHFVKESKQDESGMPNNRFLAERTGGTYSTLKVQPAELEDSGVYFCASSQEPYPTGGNLPHTEAFFGQGTRLTVV.

This clone was seen once. The J gene is TRBJ2-7, the V gene TRBV4-2; possibly TRBD1 for D (6 bases). This CDR3 has 17 amino acids. Germline CDR1 is LGHNA and CDR2 is YNFKEQ. Trimming removed 4 bases at V and 4 bases at J, with 23 bases between. The CDR3 sequence: CASSRAFDRSKRYEQYF. In nucleotides, the CDR3 is TGTGCCAGCAGCCGAGCCTTCGACAGGTCTAAACGGTACGAGCAGTACTTC.

This clone has only one observation. The chain has TRBV27 and TRBJ1-2; TRBD1 matches 7 bases. The length of the CDR3 is 16 residues. Germline CDR1 MNHEY, CDR2 SMNVEV (reference sequence). J lost 5 bases, V lost 0 bases, and 9 bases had no gene match. CDR3 amino acids: CASSLSGAGTAYGYTF. The CDR3 coding sequence is TGTGCCAGCAGTTTATCGGGCGCTGGGACAGCATATGGCTACACCTTC.

J is TRBJ2-7 and V is TRBV30, with D perhaps TRBD2 (5 bases). The CDR3 sequence is 13 residues long. Trimming pared 4 bases from V and 2 bases from J, leaving 12 bases between. CDR1 and CDR2 from the germline V gene are GTSNPN and SVGIG (reference sequence). CDR3 residues: CAWTPGNTYEQYF. In nucleotides, the CDR3 is TGTGCCTGGACTCCCGGGAATACCTACGAGCAGTACTTC.

The V gene is TRBV4-1, the J gene TRBJ2-1; TRBD2 matches at 12 bases. The CDR3 sequence is 14 residues long. Germline CDR1 MGHRA, CDR2 YSYEKL. The junction had 7 bases not matched to a gene; V was cut back by 6 bases and J by 10 bases. CDR3 sequence reads: CASRRLAGAGEQFF. CDR3 DNA: TGCGCCAGCAGAAGACTAGCGGGAGCGGGCGAGCAGTTCTTC.

On this clone: Compared with germline, one end of the junction differs, possibly owing to a read error. This chain joins TRBV7-9 and TRBJ2-3; D is unresolved. Germline CDR1 SEHNR, CDR2 FQNEAQ (reference sequence). This CDR3 is 11 amino acids long. The CDR3 DNA is TGTGCCAGCAGCTTCACAAATACGCAGTATTTT. Protein product: CASSFTNTQYF.

The chain links TRBV30 to TRBJ2-7; 7 bases match TRBD1. V shed 2 bases, J shed 2 bases, and the junction held 12 bases outside the gene matches. Germline-derived CDR1 and CDR2 are GTSNPN and SVGIG (reference sequence). The CDR3 contains 16 residues. CDR3 nucleotide sequence: TGTGCCTGGAGTCCATCGACAGGGATGCTGACCTACGAGCAGTACTTC. Protein product: CAWSPSTGMLTYEQYF. The variable domain in full, with the rest retrieved from reference TRBV30 and TRBJ2-7, is SQTIHQWPATLVQPVGSPLSLECTVEGTSNPNLYWYRQAAGRGLQLLFYSVGIGQISSEVPQNLSASRPQDRQFILSSKKLLLSDSGFYLCAWSPSTGMLTYEQYFGPGTRLTVT.

The chain carries TRBV29-1 and TRBJ2-1; 11 bases are shared with TRBD1. The germline gives CDR1 SQVTM, CDR2 ANQGSEA. The CDR3 covers 14 residues. Germline trimming cut 5 bases from V and 4 bases from J; bases unmatched to any gene: 4. Here the CDR3 DNA reads TGCAGCGTTCGGGGGGACAGGGGGTACAATGAGCAGTTCTTC. Its translation is CSVRGDRGYNEQFF.

This clone occurred once. The chain couples TRBV28 to TRBJ2-1; D unclear. The CDR3 spans 13 residues. Germline assignment: CDR1 MDHEN and CDR2 SYDVKM. V was shortened by 9 bases and J by 6 bases, with 15 bases between the two germline ends. The CDR3 coding sequence is TGTGCCAGTCGTTTGTGGCTAGTCAATGAGCAGTTCTTC. Translating it yields CASRLWLVNEQFF. Together with reference TRBV28 and TRBJ2-1, the CDR3 gives the full variable domain: DVKVTQSSRYLVKRTGEKVFLECVQDMDHENMFWYRQDPGLGLRLIYFSYDVKMKEKGDIPEGYSVSREKKERFSLILESASTNQTSMYLCASRLWLVNEQFFGPGTRLTVL.

The V call is TRBV28, the J call TRBJ2-7; 9 nucleotides agree with TRBD1. The CDR3 is 15 residues long. CDR1 is MDHEN and CDR2 is SYDVKM in the germline V gene. V shed 1 base and J 1 base; nucleotides not matched to a gene: 2. For the CDR3, the DNA is TGTGCCAGCAGTTTATTCGGGACAGGGTCCTACGAGCAGTACTTC. This encodes CASSLFGTGSYEQYF. The full variable domain, completed using reference TRBV28 and TRBJ2-7, is DVKVTQSSRYLVKRTGEKVFLECVQDMDHENMFWYRQDPGLGLRLIYFSYDVKMKEKGDIPEGYSVSREKKERFSLILESASTNQTSMYLCASSLFGTGSYEQYFGPGTRLTVT.

The genes are TRBV28 and TRBJ2-3; 12 nucleotides match TRBD2. Germline CDR1 reads MDHEN; CDR2 reads SYDVKM. V shed 6 bases, J shed 0 bases, and the junction held 4 bases outside the gene matches. The CDR3 has 16 residues. Here the CDR3 DNA reads TGTGCCAGCAGACCCGGGACTAGCGGGAGCACAGATACGCAGTATTTT. Its protein product is CASRPGTSGSTDTQYF.

This clone was counted once. The rearrangement joins TRBV28 to TRBJ2-7; D may be TRBD2 (7 bases). V dropped 6 bases and J dropped 1 base, with 22 bases sitting between them. Germline V CDR1 and CDR2: MDHEN, SYDVKM. The CDR3 covers 17 residues. CDR3 in amino acids: CASSQGWLAASSYEQYF. CDR3 sequence (DNA): TGTGCCAGCAGCCAGGGGTGGCTAGCGGCATCTTCCTACGAGCAGTACTTC.

V usage is TRBV19 and J usage is TRBJ2-1; maybe TRBD2 (6 bases). Germline CDR1 is LNHDA and CDR2 is SQIVND (reference sequence). The V and J ends lost 5 bases and 7 bases respectively, with 18 bases between them. This CDR3 is built from 15 residues. Here the CDR3 DNA reads TGTGCCAGTAGTCAAGGGCTAGCGAGGACTAATGAGCAGTTCTTC. Translation: CASSQGLARTNEQFF.

In this sample, this clone turned up once. The CDR3: CASSISAGTGGETQYF. The CDR3, as DNA: TGTGCCAGCAGCATCTCTGCCGGGACAGGGGGAGAGACCCAGTACTTC. The rearrangement joins TRBV9 to TRBJ2-5; 11 bases line up with TRBD1. Germline V gene data show CDR1 as SGDLS and CDR2 as YYNGEE. The CDR3 length is 16 residues. J was trimmed by 4 bases and V by 4 bases; bases with no gene match: 9.

This chain links TRBV7-2 with TRBJ1-1; 11 bases map to TRBD1. The CDR3 length is 17 residues. V lost 4 bases to trimming and J lost 1 base; unmatched junction nucleotides: 8. Germline loops: CDR1 SGHTA, CDR2 FQGNSA. CDR3 loop: CASSSGTGGLGNTEAFF. CDR3 coding DNA: TGTGCCAGCAGCTCCGGGACAGGGGGATTAGGGAACACTGAAGCTTTCTTT.

The gene calls are TRBV7-9 and TRBJ2-3; 8 bases are shared with TRBD1. The ends lost 6 bases at V and 2 bases at J; junction bases unmatched: 7. This CDR3 has 15 amino acids. Germline V gene lookup returns CDR1 SEHNR and CDR2 FQNEAQ (reference sequence). The CDR3 DNA follows: TGTGCCAGCAGACCCGACAGGGGTAACACAGATACGCAGTATTTT. It is translated as CASRPDRGNTDTQYF.

The chain couples TRBV5-1 to TRBJ2-7; 13 bases match TRBD2. V lost 4 bases, J lost 4 bases, and 8 bases stayed unmatched. The CDR3 has 16 amino acids. The germline CDR1 and CDR2 sequences are SGHRS and YFSETQ. CDR3 sequence (DNA): TGCGCCAGCAGCCGGGAAGGGACTAGCGGGACGTACGAGCAGTACTTC. It yields the protein CASSREGTSGTYEQYF.

The chain is built from TRBV10-2 and TRBJ1-2; 12 positions match TRBD1. CDR1 is WSHSY and CDR2 is SAAADI in the germline V gene. The CDR3 totals 16 residues. The V segment lost 0 bases and the J segment 7 bases; nucleotides outside the gene matches: 6. The CDR3 bases are TGCGCCAGCAGTGAGTCAGGGACAGGGGGCAAGAGTGGCTACACCTTC. It is translated as CASSESGTGGKSGYTF.

The chain's CDR3 is CASKIAGENTGELFF. For the CDR3, the DNA is TGTGCCAGCAAAATAGCGGGAGAGAACACCGGGGAGCTGTTTTTT. The gene calls are TRBV5-4 and TRBJ2-2, with TRBD2 matching over 9 bases. The CDR3 spans 15 residues. Germline V lookup: CDR1 SGHNT, CDR2 YYREEE (reference sequence). Trimming took 6 bases from V and 1 from J; bases not matched to a gene: 4.

V and J are TRBV28 and TRBJ2-7; D is possibly TRBD1 (6 bases). This CDR3 is 11 amino acids long. Trimming left V 10 bases short and J 5 bases short, with 12 bases between. Germline lookup yields CDR1 MDHEN and CDR2 SYDVKM. The CDR3 here is CATQGHNEQYF. The CDR3 DNA reads TGTGCCACACAGGGTCACAACGAGCAGTACTTC.

J is TRBJ1-1 and V is TRBV18; unclear D gene. Per the germline V gene, CDR1 is KGHSH and CDR2 is LQKENI. The CDR3 runs 17 residues. Trimming pared 6 bases from V and 1 base from J, leaving 21 bases between. DNA of the CDR3: TGTGCCAGCTCCAAAGAAGCGACCTATAATGGGAACACTGAAGCTTTCTTT. Translated: CASSKEATYNGNTEAFF.

The chain is built from TRBV19 and TRBJ1-4; possibly TRBD1 for D (6 bases). CDR1 is LNHDA and CDR2 is SQIVND in the germline V gene (reference sequence). Trimming removed 6 bases from V and 6 bases from J, with 14 bases in between. The CDR3 runs 14 residues. CDR3 sequence (DNA): TGTGCCAGTAGAGGGGGACACCTCTATGAAAAACTGTTTTTT. Its protein product is CASRGGHLYEKLFF.

The genes are TRBV27 and TRBJ2-2; D is perhaps TRBD1 (5 bases). CDR1 and CDR2 (germline): MNHEY, SMNVEV (reference sequence). V lost 3 bases, J lost 5 bases, and 13 bases lay in between. The CDR3 is 15 amino acids. This CDR3 is CASSFGRVQTGELFF. Here the CDR3 DNA reads TGTGCCAGCAGTTTTGGCAGGGTGCAGACCGGGGAGCTGTTTTTT.

The chain uses TRBV5-4 and TRBJ2-7; D possibly corresponds to TRBD1 (6 bases). V was pared by 4 bases and J by 5 bases, with 13 bases between. The CDR3 totals 13 residues. Germline loops: CDR1 SGHNT, CDR2 YYREEE (reference sequence). CDR3 sequence: CASSPQGPHEQYF. The CDR3 DNA reads TGTGCCAGCAGCCCACAGGGCCCCCACGAGCAGTACTTC.

The rearrangement links TRBV10-3 to TRBJ2-7; 14 nucleotides match TRBD2. Germline values: CDR1 ENHRY, CDR2 SYGVKD. The V and J ends lost 5 bases and 0 bases, in that order; junction bases with no gene match: 9. This CDR3 is built from 18 residues. The CDR3, as DNA: TGTGCCATCAGTATGGGACTAGCGGGAGCGAAGAGCTCCTACGAGCAGTACTTC. Protein product: CAISMGLAGAKSSYEQYF.